A selection of T cell receptor beta chains follows, all from one sample in a study of regulatory T cells in long-lasting Graves disease. TCRdb ran MiXCR on the multiplex PCR reads and lists one entry per CDR3 protein. The table lists hundreds of thousands of distinct CDR3 sequences, 15% to 20% of them singletons. This sample also appeared in a second study, on T cells in Graves' hyperthyroidism and ophthalmopathy.

This sample comprised peripheral blood mononuclear cells (PBMCs), obtained at new diagnosis, from a patient treated with antithyroid drugs. Receptor source: a woman aged 35 to 59 with Graves disease. Each CDR3 is given with its conserved first and last residue. The D gene is left open where the match is weak. Clone size is shown for a subset of rows, as once, few, many or a class of expanded clone.

.,TRBV11-1,many,TRBJ2-5,CASSLGRDNFEKTQYF,TGTGCCAGCAGCTTAGGCCGGGACAACTTCGAAAAGACCCAGTACTTC
.,TRBV19,few,TRBJ2-4,CASIPDRTLAKNIQYF,TGTGCCAGTATCCCAGACAGAACACTAGCCAAAAACATTCAGTACTTC
.,TRBV5-1,many,TRBJ1-6,CASSLDSVDRNSPLHF,TGCGCCAGCAGCTTGGACAGCGTGGATCGTAATTCACCCCTCCACTTT
TRBD1,TRBV11-2,many,TRBJ1-2,CASSLDRGDYGYTF,TGCGCCAGCAGCCTCGACAGGGGGGACTATGGCTACACCTTC
TRBD2,TRBV6-1,many,TRBJ2-1,CASGLGTSGGNEQFF,TGTGCCAGCGGCCTTGGGACTAGCGGGGGGAATGAGCAGTTCTTC
.,TRBV5-4,many,TRBJ2-1,CASRSSNEQFF,TGTGCCAGCAGGTCTAGCAATGAGCAGTTCTTC
.,TRBV12-3/TRBV12-4,.,TRBJ1-1,CASLERGRAEAFF,TGTGCCAGCCTCGAGCGGGGTCGGGCTGAAGCTTTCTTT
TRBD1,TRBV20-1,many,TRBJ1-1,CSAVPTLTGGRNEAFF,TGCAGTGCCGTGCCTACGCTTACAGGGGGGAGAAATGAAGCTTTCTTT
.,TRBV6-1,many,TRBJ2-7,CASSEGAGHTYEQYF,TGTGCCAGCAGTGAAGGCGCGGGACACACCTACGAGCAGTACTTC
TRBD1,TRBV19,.,TRBJ1-4,CASSIGLRGQIYNEKLFF,TGTGCCAGTAGTATAGGGCTCAGGGGACAGATCTATAATGAAAAACTGTTTTTT
.,TRBV5-1,many,TRBJ2-3,CASSLDGLLTDTQYF,TGCGCCAGCAGCTTGGATGGCCTGCTCACAGATACGCAGTATTTT
.,TRBV10-2,many,TRBJ1-1,CASSAGHLNTEAFF,TGCGCCAGCAGTGCGGGACACCTGAACACTGAAGCTTTCTTT
.,TRBV18,many,TRBJ1-3,CASSMGIRSGNTIYF,TGTGCCAGCTCAATGGGGATACGATCTGGAAACACCATATATTTT
TRBD2,TRBV2,many,TRBJ2-5,CASRATAGGPPETQYF,TGTGCCAGCAGAGCCACAGCGGGGGGGCCCCCAGAGACCCAGTACTTC
TRBD2,TRBV4-2,few,TRBJ2-5,CASSPGLASQETQYF,TGTGCCAGCAGCCCGGGACTAGCAAGCCAAGAGACCCAGTACTTC
TRBD2,TRBV7-3,many,TRBJ2-1,CASSLNGTTINNEQFF,TGTGCCAGCAGCTTAAATGGGACTACGATTAACAATGAGCAGTTCTTC
TRBD1,TRBV5-1,.,TRBJ1-1,CASSLNYRGLDTEAFF,TGCGCCAGCAGCTTGAATTACAGGGGGTTGGACACTGAAGCTTTCTTT
TRBD1,TRBV6-2/TRBV6-3,.,TRBJ1-2,CASSYPPTGARGYTF,TGTGCCAGCAGTTACCCCCCCACAGGGGCGAGGGGCTACACCTTC
TRBD1,TRBV6-2/TRBV6-3,.,TRBJ2-7,CASTRTGGAYEQYF,TGTGCCAGCACCCGGACAGGGGGGGCTTACGAGCAGTACTTC
TRBD1,TRBV6-1,few,TRBJ1-4,CASRDRAGEKLFF,TGTGCCAGCCGGGACAGGGCCGGGGAAAAACTGTTTTTT
.,TRBV7-9,.,TRBJ1-5,CASSQFPGGHQPQHF,TGCGCCAGCAGCCAATTCCCCGGGGGGCATCAGCCCCAGCATTTT
TRBD1,TRBV5-1,many,TRBJ2-1,CASSLRTGTGNEQFF,TGCGCCAGCAGCTTAAGGACAGGGACTGGAAATGAGCAGTTCTTC
.,TRBV15,.,TRBJ1-3,CATSRDSGNTIYF,TGTGCCACCAGCCGAGACTCCGGAAACACCATATATTTT
.,TRBV24-1,many,TRBJ1-5,CATSDPNQPQHF,TGTGCCACCAGTGACCCGAATCAGCCCCAGCATTTT
.,TRBV6-5,.,TRBJ2-6,CASSFRRPAGANVLTF,TGTGCCAGCAGTTTTCGACGGCCCGCTGGGGCCAACGTCCTGACTTTC
.,TRBV5-6,many,TRBJ2-1,CASSLRMAGYNEQFF,TGTGCCAGCAGCTTACGGATGGCGGGTTACAATGAGCAGTTCTTC
TRBD1,TRBV28,.,TRBJ1-2,CASSSPRGQGNYGYTF,TGTGCCAGCAGTTCTCCTCGGGGACAGGGCAACTATGGCTACACCTTC
TRBD2,TRBV20-1,.,TRBJ2-7,CSASGLSGDIQSYEQYF,TGCAGTGCTAGTGGACTTAGCGGGGATATACAATCCTACGAGCAGTACTTC
.,TRBV18,many,TRBJ1-5,CASSLDSINQPQHF,TGTGCCAGCTCACTGGACTCGATAAATCAGCCCCAGCATTTT
.,TRBV6-9,many,TRBJ1-2,CASSYGSRRNYGYTF,TGTGCCAGCAGTTACGGTTCACGTCGAAACTATGGCTACACCTTC
.,TRBV25-1,many,TRBJ2-7,CASSGEAEGDEQYF,TGTGCCAGCAGTGGAGAGGCGGAGGGTGACGAGCAGTACTTC
.,TRBV2,few,TRBJ1-2,CASSVKSNYGYTF,TGTGCCAGCAGTGTAAAGAGTAACTATGGCTACACCTTC
.,TRBV7-9,many,TRBJ1-1,CASSRRDAEGSTEAFF,TGTGCCAGCAGCCGACGGGACGCCGAGGGAAGCACTGAAGCTTTCTTT
.,TRBV10-3,few,TRBJ1-6,CAIRDNNSPLHF,TGTGCCATCAGGGACAACAATTCACCCCTCCACTTT
TRBD1,TRBV12-3/TRBV12-4,many,TRBJ2-3,CASSLRDRGDTQYF,TGTGCCAGCAGCCTCCGGGACAGGGGGGATACGCAGTATTTT
TRBD2,TRBV12-3/TRBV12-4,many,TRBJ2-2,CASSLASGGAGTGELFF,TGTGCCAGCAGTTTGGCTAGCGGGGGGGCCGGGACCGGGGAGCTGTTTTTT
.,TRBV11-2,.,TRBJ1-4,CASSLEGRGWEKLFF,TGTGCCAGCAGCTTAGAAGGGAGGGGATGGGAAAAACTGTTTTTT
.,TRBV6-1,many,TRBJ2-2,CASSEAGDTGELFF,TGTGCCAGCAGTGAAGCGGGGGACACCGGGGAGCTGTTTTTT
TRBD2,TRBV19,once,TRBJ2-1,CASSILTSGGDEQFF,TGTGCCAGTAGTATATTAACTAGCGGGGGGGATGAGCAGTTCTTC
.,TRBV11-2,.,TRBJ1-3,CASSKGFDSGNTIYF,TGTGCCAGCAGCAAGGGGTTTGACTCTGGAAACACCATATATTTT
.,TRBV6-1,.,TRBJ2-7,CASRDSGGVYEQYF,TGTGCCAGCAGGGACTCAGGCGGAGTCTACGAGCAGTACTTC
TRBD1,TRBV3-1,many,TRBJ2-3,CASSPLTGGFQDTQYF,TGTGCCAGCAGCCCATTGACAGGGGGTTTTCAAGATACGCAGTATTTT
TRBD2,TRBV6-4,few,TRBJ2-1,CASSQLAGTYNEQFF,TGTGCCAGCAGTCAGCTAGCGGGGACGTACAATGAGCAGTTCTTC
.,TRBV6-5,many,TRBJ1-1,CASSYGVGGAFF,TGTGCCAGCAGTTACGGCGTAGGTGGAGCTTTCTTT
TRBD1,TRBV2,many,TRBJ1-3,CASDRASGNTIYF,TGTGCCAGCGACAGGGCCTCTGGAAACACCATATATTTT
TRBD1,TRBV18,many,TRBJ1-6,CASSPRQGASNSPLHF,TGTGCCAGCTCACCCCGACAGGGGGCTAGTAATTCACCCCTCCACTTT
TRBD1,TRBV20-1,few,TRBJ2-4,CSAQQGSAKNIQYF,TGCAGTGCCCAACAGGGGTCGGCCAAAAACATTCAGTACTTC
.,TRBV2,few,TRBJ2-1,CASRGLRNEQFF,TGTGCCAGCAGAGGGCTTAGGAATGAGCAGTTCTTC
TRBD2,TRBV11-3,.,TRBJ2-5,CASSPAKAGELQETQYF,TGTGCCAGCAGCCCCGCTAAAGCGGGGGAACTACAAGAGACCCAGTACTTC
.,TRBV4-1,few,TRBJ1-1,CASSHTGGGTEAFF,TGCGCCAGCAGCCACACCGGAGGGGGCACTGAAGCTTTCTTT
.,TRBV6-1,few,TRBJ1-5,CASSEAARVDQPQHF,TGTGCCAGCAGTGAAGCGGCGCGGGTCGATCAGCCCCAGCATTTT
.,TRBV6-1,.,TRBJ2-2,CASSNQGLIGELFF,TGTGCCAGCAGTAATCAGGGTTTAATCGGGGAGCTGTTTTTT
.,TRBV4-1,few,TRBJ2-7,CASSHPGQRYDEQYF,TGCGCCAGCAGCCACCCGGGCCAACGGTACGACGAGCAGTACTTC
.,TRBV6-1,few,TRBJ1-5,CASKRSVREDRPQHF,TGTGCCAGCAAAAGGTCGGTACGGGAAGATCGGCCCCAGCATTTT